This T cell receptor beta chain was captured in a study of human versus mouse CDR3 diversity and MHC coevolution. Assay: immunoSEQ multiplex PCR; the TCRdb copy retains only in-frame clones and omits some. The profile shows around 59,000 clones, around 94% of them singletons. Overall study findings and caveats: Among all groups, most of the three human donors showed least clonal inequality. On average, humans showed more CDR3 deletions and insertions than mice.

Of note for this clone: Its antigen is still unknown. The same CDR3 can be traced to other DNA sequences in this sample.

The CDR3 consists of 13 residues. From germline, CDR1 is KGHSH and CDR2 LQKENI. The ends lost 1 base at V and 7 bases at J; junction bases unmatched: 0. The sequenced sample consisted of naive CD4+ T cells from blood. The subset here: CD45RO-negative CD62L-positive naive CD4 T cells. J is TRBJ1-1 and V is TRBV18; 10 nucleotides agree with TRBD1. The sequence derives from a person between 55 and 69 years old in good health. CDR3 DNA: TGTGCCAGCTCACCACGGGACAGGGGTGAAGCTTTCTTT. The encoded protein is CASSPRDRGEAFF.